This entry features one T cell receptor (beta chain) sequence. Trimming took 1 base from V and 4 from J, leaving 7 bases between them. CDR1 is SNHLY and CDR2 is FYNNEI in the germline V gene. The CDR3 length is 13 residues. RNA was isolated and reverse transcribed to cDNA, the sequencing template. The data were produced by immunoSEQ multiplex PCR, yet TCRdb's version contains in-frame clones alone and is incomplete. This sample has roughly 140,000 clones; 51% occur once, and the top ten carry roughly 0.99%. This specimen belongs to a study of CD8+ T cells in alopecia areata. As for the study in general: The drug, oral tofacitinib, was given to treated patients at 5 to 10 mg twice daily.

This specimen was CD4+ T cells sorted from blood, taken at week 0. This rearrangement joins TRBV2 to TRBJ1-2; D remains ambiguous. This receptor was identified in a human donor with alopecia areata. The CDR3 region has the DNA TGTGCCAGCAGTGAAGGGACCCCCTATGGCTACACCTTC. Amino acid sequence: CASSEGTPYGYTF.